This T cell receptor beta chain appears in the sequencing data of a study of identical twins. TCRdb passed the 5' RACE reads through MiXCR, listing each CDR3 protein once. The repertoire has roughly 1.6 million distinct CDR3 sequences, more than 30% of them found once; the top ten carry under 0.35%. Trimming cost V 1 base and J 0 bases, with 9 bases left between them. CDR3 size: 15 residues. CDR1 SGHAT and CDR2 FQNNGV come from the germline V gene. The material sequenced was cord blood. This sequence originates from a newborn girl in good health. The chain joins TRBV11-2 to TRBJ1-1; D gene ambiguous. This CDR3 is CASSLAWPMNTEAFF. CDR3 sequence (DNA): TGTGCCAGCAGCTTAGCCTGGCCGATGAACACTGAAGCTTTCTTT.